Given below is one T cell receptor beta chain in context. Its antigen remains unknown. The data stem from a study of cytomegalovirus exposure and HLA in healthy donors. The study, taken as a whole, reports: An analysis was carried out at a later point. It showed that HLA-associated TCR beta chains were more clonally expanded than equally common non-associated chains. As immune exposure information, only CMV serostatus was available.

It was with 60 Vbeta and 13 Jbeta primers that the PCR ran. Produced via immunoSEQ multiplex PCR; TCRdb's table is partial and in-frame only. This table has approximately 130,000 clones, 75% to 90% appearing once. CDR3 size: 17 residues. CDR1 and CDR2 from the germline V gene are LNHDA and SQIVND (reference sequence). V lost 3 bases, J lost 2 bases, and 5 bases stayed unmatched. Input material: PBMCs. V usage is TRBV19 and J usage is TRBJ2-7; 15 bases align to TRBD2. This TCR was sampled from a man aged 35-49 years in good health and CMV-seronegative. CDR3 coding DNA: TGTGCCAGTAGTATGGGACTAGCGGGAGGCGATACCTACGAGCAGTACTTC. It specifies CASSMGLAGGDTYEQYF.